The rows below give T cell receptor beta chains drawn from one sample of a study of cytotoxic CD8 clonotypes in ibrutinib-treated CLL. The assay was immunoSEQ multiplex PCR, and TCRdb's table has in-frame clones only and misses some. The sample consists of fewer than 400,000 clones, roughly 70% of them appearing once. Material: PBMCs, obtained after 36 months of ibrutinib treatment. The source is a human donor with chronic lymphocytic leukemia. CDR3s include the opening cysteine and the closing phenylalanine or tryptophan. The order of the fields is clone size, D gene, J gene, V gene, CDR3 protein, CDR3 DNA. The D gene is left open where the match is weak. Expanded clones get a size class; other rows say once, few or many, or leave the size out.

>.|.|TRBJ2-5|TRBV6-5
CATRGLAFQETQYF
TGTGCCACCAGGGGCCTAGCGTTCCAAGAGACCCAGTACTTC
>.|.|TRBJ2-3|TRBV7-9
CASSLVSAATDTQYF
TGTGCCAGCAGCTTAGTGTCAGCGGCGACAGATACGCAGTATTTT
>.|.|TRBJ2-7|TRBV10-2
CASLGSYEQYF
TGCGCCAGCTTAGGATCCTACGAGCAGTACTTC
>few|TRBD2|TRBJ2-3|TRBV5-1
CASSLLAGGLMITDTQYF
TGCGCCAGCAGCTTACTAGCGGGAGGGCTGATGATTACAGATACGCAGTATTTT
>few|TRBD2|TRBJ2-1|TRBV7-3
CASSSRSSRETPQFF
TGTGCCAGCAGCTCCCGGTCGTCGCGGGAGACCCCGCAGTTCTTC
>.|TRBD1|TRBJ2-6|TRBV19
CASSSFAGTGNSGANVLTF
TGTGCCAGTAGTTCATTCGCCGGGACAGGGAACTCTGGGGCCAACGTCCTGACTTTC
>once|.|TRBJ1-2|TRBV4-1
CASSQGRGDGYGYTF
TGCGCCAGCAGCCAAGGGCGAGGGGACGGCTATGGCTACACCTTC
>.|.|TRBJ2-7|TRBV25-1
CASSAGSSYEQYF
TGTGCCAGCAGTGCAGGGAGCTCCTACGAGCAGTACTTC
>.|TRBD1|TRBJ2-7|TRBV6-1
CASSERNRDRTSYEQYF
TGTGCCAGCAGTGAACGAAACCGGGACAGGACATCCTACGAGCAGTACTTC
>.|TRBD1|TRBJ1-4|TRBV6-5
CASSYRDSSNEKLFF
TGTGCCAGCAGTTACAGGGACAGTTCTAATGAAAAACTGTTTTTT
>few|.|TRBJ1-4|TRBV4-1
CASSLRATNEKLFF
TGCGCCAGCAGCCTCAGGGCAACTAATGAAAAACTGTTTTTT
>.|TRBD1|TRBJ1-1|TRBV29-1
CSVEETGGGVEAFF
TGCAGCGTTGAGGAGACAGGGGGCGGCGTTGAAGCTTTCTTT
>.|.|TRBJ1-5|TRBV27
CASSLGGRNQPQHF
TGTGCCAGCAGTTTAGGTGGCCGAAATCAGCCCCAGCATTTT
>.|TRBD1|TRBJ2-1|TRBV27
CASSLSLGTGGLNEQFF
TGTGCCAGCAGTTTATCCTTAGGGACAGGGGGCCTGAATGAGCAGTTCTTC
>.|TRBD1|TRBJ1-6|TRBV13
CASSSYHRGPLHF
TGTGCCAGCAGCTCCTACCACAGGGGACCCCTCCACTTT
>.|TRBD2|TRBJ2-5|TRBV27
CASSPLAGGPKETQYF
TGTGCCAGCAGTCCCCTAGCGGGAGGGCCGAAAGAGACCCAGTACTTC
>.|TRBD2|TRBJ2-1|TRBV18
CASSPPGTRRDEQFF
TGTGCCAGCTCACCACCCGGGACTAGGAGAGATGAGCAGTTCTTC
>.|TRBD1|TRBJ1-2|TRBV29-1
CSVDGDRGEGGYGYTF
TGCAGCGTTGATGGGGACAGGGGCGAGGGTGGGTATGGCTACACCTTC
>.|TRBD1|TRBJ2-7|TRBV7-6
CASSPLGTGIYEQYF
TGTGCCAGCAGCCCCCTGGGGACAGGGATCTACGAGCAGTACTTC
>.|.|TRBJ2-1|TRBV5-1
CASSLDFRETNEQFF
TGCGCCAGCAGCTTGGATTTTAGGGAGACCAATGAGCAGTTCTTC
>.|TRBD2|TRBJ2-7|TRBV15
CATTSGGGLAGNEQYF
TGTGCCACCACATCCGGGGGGGGACTAGCGGGAAACGAGCAGTACTTC
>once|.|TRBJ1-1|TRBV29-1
CSVTRTAGVMNTEAFF
TGCAGCGTTACCCGAACGGCAGGGGTAATGAACACTGAAGCTTTCTTT
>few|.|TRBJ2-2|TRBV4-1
CASSPTGSTELFF
TGCGCCAGCAGCCCGACAGGATCGACGGAGCTGTTTTTT
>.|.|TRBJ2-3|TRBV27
CASSLSKDTQYF
TGTGCCAGCAGTTTATCAAAAGATACGCAGTATTTT
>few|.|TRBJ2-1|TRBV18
CASSPPGEEQFF
TGTGCCAGCTCACCACCCGGGGAAGAGCAGTTCTTC
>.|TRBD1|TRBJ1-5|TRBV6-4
CASSRDRAEPQHF
TGTGCCAGCAGTCGGGACAGGGCAGAGCCCCAGCATTTT
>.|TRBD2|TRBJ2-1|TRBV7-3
CASSIGLAGASEQFF
TGTGCCAGCAGCATAGGACTAGCGGGAGCCTCTGAGCAGTTCTTC
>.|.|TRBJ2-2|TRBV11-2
CASSLRVAGNTGELFF
TGTGCCAGCAGCTTAAGGGTTGCAGGGAACACCGGGGAGCTGTTTTTT
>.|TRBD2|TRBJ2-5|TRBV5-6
CASSLRGTSGRAWETQYF
TGTGCCAGCAGCTTGCGTGGGACTAGCGGGAGGGCCTGGGAGACCCAGTACTTC
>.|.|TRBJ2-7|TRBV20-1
CSASWGEQYF
TGCAGTGCTTCATGGGGCGAGCAGTACTTC
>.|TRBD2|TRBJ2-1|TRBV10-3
CAISRTSGRAGNEQFF
TGTGCCATCAGTAGGACTAGCGGGAGGGCGGGCAATGAGCAGTTCTTC
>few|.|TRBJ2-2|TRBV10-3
CAITRGVRGTGELFF
TGTGCCATCACCCGAGGGGTGCGTGGCACCGGGGAGCTGTTTTTT
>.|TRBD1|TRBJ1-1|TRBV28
CASIGGDTEAFF
TGTGCCAGCATAGGGGGCGACACTGAAGCTTTCTTT
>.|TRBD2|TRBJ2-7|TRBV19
CASSPQPGLAGLEQYF
TGTGCCAGTAGCCCACAACCGGGACTAGCGGGATTGGAGCAGTACTTC
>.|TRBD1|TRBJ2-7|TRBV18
CASSARLRTGGYEQYF
TGTGCCAGCTCAGCCCGCTTGAGGACAGGGGGCTACGAGCAGTACTTC
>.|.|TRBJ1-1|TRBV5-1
CASSLVAAYEAFF
TGCGCCAGCAGCTTAGTTGCAGCTTATGAAGCTTTCTTT
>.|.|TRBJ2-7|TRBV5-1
CASSLDGMGYEQYF
TGCGCCAGCAGCTTGGACGGGATGGGATACGAGCAGTACTTC